The text below deals with one T cell receptor (beta chain). What it binds is not known. The CDR3 contains 14 residues. Deletions cut 0 bases from V and 5 bases from J, with 8 bases between. The germline V gene encodes CDR1 SGHVS and CDR2 FQNEAQ. Arm-PCR of CDR3 regions and iRepertoire HTBI primers were the basis on which TCR beta libraries were built. Each CDR3 protein is one row after TCRdb ran MiXCR on the multiplex PCR reads. The table lists some 450,000 distinct CDR3 sequences, 20% to 25% of them singletons. The entry originates in a study of regulatory T cells in long-lasting Graves disease. The time point denotes: persistent/refractory GD, antithyroid drugs over 5 years with positive TRAb. RNA from PBMCs was the source of the TCR library. EDTA tubes collected nine milliliters of peripheral blood. Whole-study results and caveats: Favored gene segments in persistent disease were TRBV28, TRBJ1-2 and TRBJ2-5.

Source: peripheral blood mononuclear cells (PBMCs), taken when the disease was refractory, from a patient treated with antithyroid drugs. The V and J genes are TRBV7-8 and TRBJ2-4; D remains ambiguous. This TCR was sampled from a female donor with Graves disease. CDR3 coding DNA: TGTGCCAGCAGCTTAGCGGGCGCCCAAAACATTCAGTACTTC. Protein product: CASSLAGAQNIQYF. Together with reference TRBV7-8 and TRBJ2-4, the CDR3 gives the full variable domain: GAGVSQSPRYKVAKRGQDVALRCDPISGHVSLFWYQQALGQGPEFLTYFQNEAQLDKSGLPSDRFFAERPEGSVSTLKIQRTQQEDSAVYLCASSLAGAQNIQYFGAGTRLSVL.